This TCR beta chain comes out of a study of blood T cells in healthy people across ages. CDR3 size: 12 residues. The V gene lost 4 bases and the J gene lost 6 bases, with 10 bases spanning the gap. The germline V gene encodes CDR1 MDHEN and CDR2 SYDVKM. Together with a sample-barcoded 5' primer, a J-beta primer mix was included in a second PCR lasting roughly 6 to 12 cycles. TCRdb re-analysed the 5' RACE reads in MiXCR, keeping a single row per CDR3 protein. The sample records approximately 900,000 distinct CDR3 sequences, under 35% being singletons. This clonotype was detected a few times. Researchers collected roughly 10 milliliters of peripheral blood from every single donor. These data were also filed under a second study, of T cells of mothers and their children. According to that study: For related and unrelated pairs alike, thymic selection shapes TCR recombination output similarly. The study found slightly higher but non-significant overlap in related versus unrelated mother-child pairs.

This receptor was identified in a woman aged 40 to 55 in good health. Material for sequencing was blood. The gene calls are TRBV28 and TRBJ2-7; weak D call: TRBD1 (5 bases). The CDR3 is CASSYTRGEQYF. The CDR3 DNA follows: TGTGCCAGCAGTTATACAAGGGGCGAGCAGTACTTC.